This T cell receptor beta chain was identified during a study of cytomegalovirus exposure and HLA in healthy donors (dated by TCRdb to about 2017). For the wider study: According to an earlier analysis of several hundred of the donors, some 170 million T cells yielded 117 million unique TCR beta sequences and 250 to 350 Gb of sequence data. About 310 gigabases of sequencing data and tens of millions of unique TCR sequences were included in an early release covering roughly 600 HLA-typed donors. Of the 300 to 500 genotyped donors, 65% to 90% were placed in the genetic ancestry cluster associated with self-reported Caucasian donors. The aim of the study was to test whether cataloging public T cell receptors could identify signatures of past pathogen exposure. The study profiled the T cell repertoires of around 700 subjects by immunosequencing and related them to cytomegalovirus serostatus. Besides the first cohort of 550 to 750 subjects, a separate validation cohort made up of roughly 120 different subjects was used. To predict cytomegalovirus infection status, the study brought together high-throughput TCR immunosequencing, statistical association of individual TCRs with disease status, and machine learning. In a later analysis, previously published TCR beta repertoires from about 670 donors were re-analyzed and high-resolution HLA genotyping was added so that TCR occurrence patterns could be studied. In the later analysis, no new phenotypic data were used to find candidate immune exposures; instead, reliance was placed on TCR beta sequences and their occurrence across donors. An earlier analysis of some 600 of the donors applied high-throughput TCR beta sequencing to assess whether each TCR beta V gene segment acted as functional or pseudogenic. Donor age, sex, ethnicity and CMV serostatus were compiled alongside the repertoire data. In a later genetic analysis, genome-wide SNP genotypes for about three fifths of the roughly 670 donors were used, and that subset was treated as a discovery cohort. Every repertoire in the discovery cohort had been generated on one and the same sequencing platform. HLA typing covered class I and class II loci at four-digit resolution. Typing coverage differed by locus: A, B, C, DRB1 and DQB1 were typed in about 629-640 donors, DQA1 in 500 to 550, DPA1 in around 580, and DPB1 in just under 490. Four to six DR-DQ haplotypes were handled as single units for association and clustering, since linkage in the cohort was strong. Across some 400 genotyped donors of the cohort, an average of approximately 240,000 unique TCR beta nucleotide sequences per donor were sequenced, and 15% to 20% of those sequences were non-productive.

The cohort was made up of several hundred healthy bone marrow donors. Cohort members were all nominally healthy when sampled, although unrecorded immune exposures were likely present. The donor tested CMV seronegative, placing the donor among the 350 to 400 seronegative members of the cohort. Every donor gave a peripheral blood sample, and the peripheral blood mononuclear cells from that sample were used for TCR beta sequencing. Genomic DNA extraction from the blood cell samples was performed with the Qiagen DNeasy Blood Extraction Kit. General findings and caveats noted by the study authors: In a later genetic analysis, fewer N-insertions in productive TCRs were reported among donors in an Asian-associated ancestry cluster than the roughly 700-donor mean. The study gave a list of over 150 TCR beta chains associated with cytomegalovirus. In a later analysis, several top co-occurrence clusters were reported to appear linked to parvovirus B19, influenza, CMV and Epstein-Barr virus. The classifier was reported to diagnose cytomegalovirus status with high specificity and sensitivity in both the original cohort and the validation cohort. A later analysis found that HLA-associated TCR beta chains were more clonally expanded and had lower generation probabilities than equally common non-associated chains. Presence/absence analyses assumed roughly uniform sequencing depth across donors, an assumption that may not hold. Because counts were too low, roughly 16 rarely observed V segments, including chromosome 9 orphons, were excluded from the earlier analysis of a few hundred of the donors. In an earlier analysis of around 600 of the donors, most TCR beta V segments appeared in productive rearrangements about 90% or about 30% of the time, broadly matching IMGT annotations. Correlated functional status among segregating V segments might be attributable to linkage disequilibrium, but an unknown experimental factor could not be ruled out. HLA typing was unavailable for some donors at each locus, so association tests used only the typed subset. According to the authors, the approach could potentially be generalized to other disease states and immunological phenotypes. CMV serostatus was the only immune exposure information available for the cohort. In a later analysis, most CMV-associated TCR beta chains were found to appear HLA-restricted, with HLA associations seemingly driven largely by CMV exposure. When HLA alleles, especially DR and DQ, strongly co-occurred, TCR associations were difficult to assign to individual alleles. A cluster of highly shared sequence variants was judged likely to represent a technical artifact of the sequencing pipeline. The 87-base-pair reads could not distinguish some IMGT-functional V segments, including TRBV6-2 and TRBV6-3, so those segments were excluded. The cohort was sequenced for TCR beta chains only, and without alpha or paired-chain data the features that could be detected were limited. In vitro tests confirmed that a few of the cytomegalovirus-associated TCR beta chains recognize cytomegalovirus antigens. Most TCR sequences were seen in very few donors, while some public TCRs were found in many individuals. In a later genetic analysis, a missense DCLRE1C variant was associated with V-gene and J-gene trimming of TCR beta chains, and the association was replicated in an independent cohort. Specific HLA alleles were associated with 15,000 to 20,000 TCR beta sequences at a false discovery rate of 0.05 in a later analysis. According to a later analysis, TCR association rates differed among HLA loci, with DRB1 alleles showing the most associated TCRs and HLA-C alleles showing the fewest. A further reported finding was that TCR beta sequences accurately predicted the HLA-A and HLA-B alleles for most subjects in the first cohort.

Receptors were amplified or captured by the immunoSEQ multiplex PCR assay. The multiplex PCR relied on a mix of 60 forward primers for TCR Vbeta segments and 13 reverse primers for TCR Jbeta segments. The CDR3 region of rearranged TCR beta genes was amplified from genomic DNA by a multiplex PCR assay. The amplified TCR beta libraries were sequenced on the Illumina HiSeq System as 87-base-pair reads. Processing in the source paper ran as follows. Across the 600 to 700 repertoires, a later analysis counted 60 million to 90 million unique TCR beta chains, some 11 million of which were shared by at least two donors. Raw reads were error-corrected and collapsed into unique sequences by a nearest-neighbor algorithm in which closely related sequences were merged to remove PCR and sequencing errors. V, D and J gene segments were assigned by aligning CDR3 sequences to IMGT reference sequences. For a sequence to be retained, a match of at least six nucleotides was required to both a V gene segment and a J gene segment. Rearrangements were called productive when the CDR3 lacked stop codons and stayed in frame with V and J; all others were non-productive. Following IMGT convention, CDR3 was defined as the stretch from the second conserved V-encoded cysteine up to the conserved J-encoded phenylalanine. The earlier analysis of roughly 590 of the donors excluded sequences that lacked an unambiguous match to a single V gene segment. An earlier analysis of 450 to 650 of the donors called V segments functional above 56.7% productive rearrangements and segregating when the between-donor standard deviation exceeded 5%. A statistical classification framework was built to diagnose cytomegalovirus status from the catalog of TCR beta chain sequences. In a later analysis, V and J genes were assigned by comparing TCR nucleotide sequences against IMGT/GENE-DB human TR gene sequences. The TCRdist pipeline was used in a later analysis to assign CDR3 sequences and most-parsimonious VDJ recombination scenarios. A later analysis defined each TCR beta chain by its CDR3 amino acid sequence plus V-gene family, and excluded reads lacking a unique V-gene family. To address suspected cross-contamination and a sequencing artifact, a later analysis removed some 620 highly shared, low-generation-probability nucleotide sequences. For each public chain, a later analysis derived a clonal expansion index from normalized ranks of inferred template counts within each repertoire. Generation probabilities in a later analysis came from a VDJ recombination model fitted to out-of-frame rearrangements, and those results were checked against IGoR. In a later analysis, hypergeometric tests were used to score TCR-TCR, TCR-HLA and TCR-CMV co-occurrence, with a repertoire-size bias correction applied to TCR pairs. To estimate false discovery rates, a later analysis permuted the HLA or CMV assignments 20 times. In a later analysis, co-occurring TCRs were grouped using DBSCAN, and TCRdist sequence similarity was added for clustering within HLA-allele-positive subsets. Repertoires with fewer than 30,000 or more than 120,000 public chains were left out of co-occurrence clustering, as were five repertoires with anomalous nucleotide sharing. What TCRdb holds here is the immuneACCESS table cut down to in-frame rearrangements. Part of the clones is not present; checked against another copy, under half of the missing clones reflect an unresolved V gene, and the others are unexplained. V and J calls and clone size are given by that table; D and trimming were obtained from the DNA. The sample yields 94,000 or so clones; approximately 70% were counted once. The ten largest clones represent about 8% of the sample.

Comment on this clone: The antigen it binds to is not known. Qualities for individual bases were not recorded, and no much larger clone is one base off.

A distance of 7 bases separates the germline ends of V and J, which lose 3 bases and 1 base respectively. The CDR3 has 13 amino acids, counting the end cysteine and phenylalanine. Of all the DNA, just the CDR3 is kept, 39 bases in frame from base 1. In the germline V gene, CDR1 corresponds to SGHRS and CDR2 to YFSETQ. The clonotype was recovered from a man in his sixties in good health and CMV-seronegative. Sequencing was performed on PBMCs. The chain joins TRBV5-1 to TRBJ2-5, with TRBD1 as a weak D call on 6 bases. At the DNA level, the sequence is TGCGCCAGCAGCTGGACAGTCCAAGAGACCCAGTACTTC. It translates to CASSWTVQETQYF.